This T cell receptor beta chain was captured by sequencing in a study of T cell repertoires in cytomegalovirus infection. Study results and limitations: Cumulative public TCR beta family frequency identified CMV carriers with the relevant HLA. Across the ex vivo response, the dominant clonotypes were HLA-C-restricted CMV-specific TCR beta clonotypes.

TCRdb called the reads again in MiXCR, with one record for every CDR3 protein. Of some 800,000 distinct CDR3 sequences listed, 32% are singletons. This clonotype was observed many times. The antigen is undetermined. This clonotype originated in a human donor in good health (CMV status not recorded). Some clones in this sample may be carry-over from other donors' samples. The source was cultured CD8+ T cells from PBMCs, collected from culture after CMV antigen stimulation.

The CDR3 loop reads CASSYLDSSYEQYF. The CDR3 region has the DNA TGTGCCAGCAGTTACTTGGACAGCTCCTACGAGCAGTACTTC. This sequence joins TRBV6-5 and TRBJ2-7; D may be TRBD1 (6 bases). Germline values: CDR1 MNHEY, CDR2 SVGAGI. This CDR3 has 14 amino acids. V was clipped by 1 base and J by 0 bases, with 7 bases between them.